Reported below is one T cell receptor beta chain. Genomic DNA acted as the template from which TCR beta VDJ combination and CDR3 sequence profiling were carried out. TCRdb redid the calling of the reads with MiXCR, one entry per CDR3 protein. Of 35,000 to 45,000 distinct CDR3 sequences in the sample, more than 75% were seen once. The entry originates in a study of CD8+CD57+ T cells in acquired aplastic anemia. Per the germline V gene, CDR1 is SNHLY and CDR2 is FYNNEI. With 9 bases clipped from V and 7 bases from J, the junction kept 14 bases outside the gene matches. This CDR3 comprises 14 residues. Specimen: sorted CD4+, CD8+, or CD8+CD57+ T cells (not recorded which) from PBMCs. The chain carries TRBV2 and TRBJ2-5; 7 positions agree with TRBD2. This sequence originates from a human donor in good health, serving as a control. The CDR3, as DNA: TGTGCCAGTATTGGGGAGGGTGATTGGCGGACCCAGTACTTC. Encoded protein: CASIGEGDWRTQYF.